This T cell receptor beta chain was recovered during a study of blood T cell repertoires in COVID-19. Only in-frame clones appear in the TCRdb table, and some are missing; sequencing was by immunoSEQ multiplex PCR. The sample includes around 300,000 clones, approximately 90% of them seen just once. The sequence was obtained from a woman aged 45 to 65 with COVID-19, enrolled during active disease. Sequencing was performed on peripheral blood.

The CDR3: CASSSLGNTIYF. The CDR3 DNA reads as TGTGCCAGCAGCTCACTCGGAAACACCATATATTTT. This sequence joins TRBV7-9 and TRBJ1-3; D is undetermined. Trimming stripped 4 bases from V and 4 bases from J, with 5 bases between. The germline V gene has CDR1 SEHNR and CDR2 FQNEAQ (reference sequence). The CDR3 has 12 residues.